The next 25 T cell receptor beta chains were all read from a single sample in a study of cytomegalovirus exposure and HLA in healthy donors. Primers: 60 Vbeta forward and 13 Jbeta reverse. Profiled with immunoSEQ multiplex PCR; TCRdb holds only in-frame clones, not every one. The data hold nearly 200,000 clones, with roughly 81% observed a single time. Sequenced sample: PBMCs. All receptors come from a woman aged 25 to 45 in good health and CMV-seropositive.

The J gene is TRBJ2-1, the V gene TRBV6-5; 11 nucleotides match TRBD2. Germline CDR1 MNHEY, CDR2 SVGAGI. V lost 6 bases to trimming and J lost 5 bases; unmatched junction nucleotides: 6. This CDR3 contains 15 residues. The DNA of the CDR3 is TGTGCCAGCAGAGTAGCGGGAGGGCCCCACAATGAGCAGTTCTTC. Its translation: CASRVAGGPHNEQFF.

This rearrangement joins TRBV7-8 to TRBJ1-5; D is ambiguous. CDR1 is SGHVS and CDR2 is FQNEAQ in the germline V gene. The CDR3 loop spans 17 amino acids. Trimming pared 2 bases from V and 7 bases from J, leaving 21 bases between. DNA for the CDR3: TGTGCCAGCAGCTTAAGTCACGGGAAGGGTAGCCCACAGCCCCAGCATTTT. It translates to CASSLSHGKGSPQPQHF. Supplemented by reference TRBV7-8 and TRBJ1-5, the full variable domain reads GAGVSQSPRYKVAKRGQDVALRCDPISGHVSLFWYQQALGQGPEFLTYFQNEAQLDKSGLPSDRFFAERPEGSVSTLKIQRTQQEDSAVYLCASSLSHGKGSPQPQHFGDGTRLSIL.

The chain combines TRBV5-1 with TRBJ2-2; the D gene is possibly TRBD2 (5 bases). Trimming stripped 8 bases from V and 3 bases from J, with 14 bases between. The germline V gene encodes CDR1 SGHRS and CDR2 YFSETQ. The CDR3 is 14 amino acids. The CDR3 is CASLSTTDTGELFF. CDR3 nucleotides: TGCGCCAGTTTATCGACTACCGACACCGGGGAGCTGTTTTTT.

The V gene is TRBV4-2, the J gene TRBJ1-6; maybe TRBD1 (6 bases). This CDR3 spans 16 amino acids. Germline V gene lookup returns CDR1 LGHNA and CDR2 YNFKEQ. Trimming shortened V by 1 base and J by 5 bases, and 12 bases separated the two germline ends. CDR3 sequence: CASSQVQGLNNSPLHF. CDR3 DNA sequence: TGTGCCAGCAGCCAAGTACAGGGATTGAATAATTCACCCCTCCACTTT.

This clone was detected a few times. V and J are TRBV19 and TRBJ2-7; 7 bases match TRBD1. The germline V gene encodes CDR1 LNHDA and CDR2 SQIVND (reference sequence). After removal of 0 bases from V and 3 bases from J, the junction contained 5 bases not matched to a gene. This CDR3 region has 15 residues. CDR3 nucleotides: TGTGCCAGTAGTATAGAGGGCAGGGGGAACTACGAGCAGTACTTC. Protein product: CASSIEGRGNYEQYF.

The V call is TRBV4-2, the J call TRBJ2-1; 10 nucleotides align to TRBD2. Germline V gene lookup returns CDR1 LGHNA and CDR2 YNFKEQ. This CDR3 is 16 amino acids long. J gave up 8 bases and V 3 bases, and 10 bases lay outside the gene matches. The CDR3: CASSHRFTSGVYEQFF. For the CDR3, the DNA is TGTGCCAGCAGCCACAGATTTACTAGCGGGGTCTATGAGCAGTTCTTC.

The V gene is TRBV5-1, the J gene TRBJ2-3; a possible D gene is TRBD1 (6 bases). This CDR3 contains 17 residues. The V end lost 4 bases, the J end lost 1 base, and 19 bases lay between the germline ends. Germline CDR1 SGHRS, CDR2 YFSETQ. CDR3 bases: TGCGCCAGCAGCATCGACGGGACAACATTTCGCACAGATACGCAGTATTTT. Translation gives CASSIDGTTFRTDTQYF. The full variable domain, rest sourced from reference TRBV5-1 and TRBJ2-3, is KAGVTQTPRYLIKTRGQQVTLSCSPISGHRSVSWYQQTPGQGLQFLFEYFSETQRNKGNFPGRFSGRQFSNSRSEMNVSTLELGDSALYLCASSIDGTTFRTDTQYFGPGTRLTVL.

The chain links TRBV7-2 to TRBJ1-5, with TRBD1 identical over 9 bases. J was trimmed by 1 base and V by 1 base; bases with no gene match: 5. CDR1 is SGHTA and CDR2 is FQGNSA in the germline V gene. The CDR3 is 17 amino acids. The CDR3 here is CASSLVGQGGSNQPQHF. The CDR3 DNA is TGTGCCAGCAGCTTAGTGGGACAGGGTGGAAGCAATCAGCCCCAGCATTTT.

This clone has a handful of counts. The junction departs from the called germline gene at one end, perhaps through a read error. V and J are TRBV28 and TRBJ1-4; 8 bases are shared with TRBD1. The CDR3 runs to 15 residues. Germline V CDR1 and CDR2: MDHEN, SYDVKM. CDR3: CASSLQGATNEKLFF. DNA of the CDR3: TGTGCCAGCAGTCTTCAGGGGGCAACGAATGAAAAACTGTTTTTT.

The chain employs TRBV28 and TRBJ2-5, with 7 bases identical to TRBD2. Germline CDR1 is MDHEN and CDR2 is SYDVKM. This CDR3 contains 15 residues. Germline trimming cut 5 bases from V and 2 bases from J; bases unmatched to any gene: 8. CDR3 nucleotides: TGTGCCAGCAGTCCCCAAGGGACTATTCAAGAGACCCAGTACTTC. It specifies CASSPQGTIQETQYF.

This clone has just a few counts. The J gene is TRBJ2-2, the V gene TRBV7-3; 9 bases map to TRBD1. From germline, CDR1 is SGHTA and CDR2 FQGTGA. J lost 5 bases, V lost 5 bases, and 6 bases had no gene match. CDR3 length: 15 amino acids. CDR3 region: CASSPTGGETGELFF. CDR3 DNA sequence: TGTGCCAGCAGCCCTACAGGGGGCGAGACCGGGGAGCTGTTTTTT.

A note on this clone: One junction end does not reproduce the germline sequence, and a read error may be involved. This sequence joins TRBV2 and TRBJ2-3; 8 positions match TRBD2. Germline lookup yields CDR1 SNHLY and CDR2 FYNNEI. CDR3 length: 17 residues. CDR3 coding DNA: TGTGCCAGCAGGCCCTTCCTTCGCGGGGGGACCACAGGTACGCAGTATTTT. Its protein is CASRPFLRGGTTGTQYF.

V is TRBV5-5 and J is TRBJ2-7; the D is unclear. The ends were cut back, 2 bases at V and 2 bases at J, with 8 bases in the middle. CDR1 and CDR2 from the germline V gene are SGHKS and YYEKEE (reference sequence). The CDR3 loop spans 13 amino acids. CDR3 sequence: CASSFERTYEQYF. The DNA of the CDR3 is TGTGCCAGCAGCTTTGAGAGGACCTACGAGCAGTACTTC.

The chain uses TRBV27 and TRBJ1-2, with a tentative D call TRBD1 (6 bases). Per germline, CDR1 MNHEY and CDR2 SMNVEV (reference sequence). The CDR3 is made up of 14 amino acids. V lost 4 bases to trimming and J lost 6 bases, with 15 bases between them. The CDR3 spells CASSSLRGSDGYTF. In DNA, the CDR3 is TGTGCCAGCAGTTCCCTTAGGGGGTCTGATGGCTACACCTTC.

The chain has TRBV7-2 and TRBJ1-2, with TRBD1 matching over 10 bases. V was clipped by 5 bases and J by 6 bases; unmatched bases: 3. The CDR3 is 13 residues long. Germline CDR1 reads SGHTA; CDR2 reads FQGNSA. In nucleotides, the CDR3 is TGTGCCAGCAGCGGGACAGGGGTGAATGGCTACACCTTC. Its protein product is CASSGTGVNGYTF.

This clone has only one observation. V and J are TRBV4-3 and TRBJ2-1; TRBD2 aligns across 12 bases. Per germline, CDR1 LGHNA and CDR2 YSLEER. J gave up 6 bases and V 4 bases, and 13 bases lay outside the gene matches. The CDR3 is 18 amino acids. The CDR3 DNA reads TGCGCCAGCAGCCTAACTCGGGGCGCTAGCGGGAGGGGCAATGAGCAGTTCTTC. It is translated as CASSLTRGASGRGNEQFF.

J is TRBJ2-5 and V is TRBV5-1, with 7 bases that match TRBD1. The CDR3 sequence is 14 residues long. V lost 4 bases and J lost 3; bases outside the gene matches: 6. CDR1 and CDR2 from the germline V gene are SGHRS and YFSETQ. The CDR3 reads CASSLGQVKETQYF. Written as DNA, the CDR3 is TGCGCCAGCAGCCTAGGACAGGTAAAAGAGACCCAGTACTTC.

This chain links TRBV5-6 with TRBJ2-4; 7 bases align to TRBD2. The CDR3 totals 14 residues. Germline-derived CDR1 and CDR2 are SGHDT and YYEEEE. V was pared by 1 base and J by 8 bases, with 6 bases of the junction left unmatched. CDR3 in DNA: TGTGCCAGCAGCTTGCGGGGGGTCCAGCACATTCAGTACTTC. This sequence encodes CASSLRGVQHIQYF.

The V call is TRBV2, the J call TRBJ2-5; 8 positions agree with TRBD1. The CDR3 sequence is 14 residues long. The V and J ends lost 5 bases and 5 bases, in that order; junction bases with no gene match: 7. Germline CDR1 reads SNHLY; CDR2 reads FYNNEI. CDR3 coding DNA: TGTGCCAGCAGTTTCGGACAGGGTGGGGAGACCCAGTACTTC. Translation: CASSFGQGGETQYF.

The rearrangement links TRBV27 to TRBJ2-1, with 8 bases fitting TRBD1. Trimming took 7 bases from V and 5 from J; bases not matched to a gene: 13. The CDR3 contains 16 residues. The V gene's germline CDR1 is MNHEY and CDR2 SMNVEV (reference sequence). This CDR3 reads CASTDRAGGLDNEQFF. As DNA, the CDR3 is TGTGCCAGCACGGACAGGGCGGGTGGGTTGGACAATGAGCAGTTCTTC.

The chain has TRBV7-2 and TRBJ2-5; D may be TRBD2 (7 bases). This CDR3 contains 14 residues. Trimming cost V 4 bases and J 7 bases, with 16 bases left between them. Germline V gene lookup returns CDR1 SGHTA and CDR2 FQGNSA. Here the CDR3 reads CASSSPGGVGTQYF. As DNA, the CDR3 is TGTGCCAGCAGCTCGCCGGGGGGCGTTGGGACCCAGTACTTC. The full variable domain, in which reference TRBV7-2 and TRBJ2-5 provide the parts outside the CDR3, is GAGVSQSPSNKVTEKGKDVELRCDPISGHTALYWYRQSLGQGLEFLIYFQGNSAPDKSGLPSDRFSAERTGGSVSTLTIQRTQQEDSAVYLCASSSPGGVGTQYFGPGTRLLVL.

This rearrangement joins TRBV18 to TRBJ1-6; D gene uncertain. Trimming cost V 6 bases and J 4 bases, with 16 bases left between them. CDR3 size: 16 residues. Germline V lookup: CDR1 KGHSH, CDR2 LQKENI. The CDR3 reads CASSLTMNSYNSPLHF. CDR3 DNA sequence: TGTGCCAGCTCTCTGACCATGAACAGTTATAATTCACCCCTCCACTTT.

This clone came up a few times. V gene TRBV19 combines with J gene TRBJ1-5; maybe TRBD1 (5 bases). The V end lost 9 bases, the J end lost 0 bases, and 21 bases lay between the germline ends. The CDR3 covers 17 residues. Germline lookup yields CDR1 LNHDA and CDR2 SQIVND (reference sequence). The CDR3 region has the DNA TGTGCCAGCGCCCTAAATCGGGCCAGGGATAGCAATCAGCCCCAGCATTTT. This sequence encodes CASALNRARDSNQPQHF.

The V gene is TRBV5-1, the J gene TRBJ2-1; D remains ambiguous. V was trimmed by 0 bases and J by 1 base, leaving 11 bases between them. Germline-derived CDR1 and CDR2 are SGHRS and YFSETQ. This CDR3 region has 16 residues. The CDR3 spells CASSLEVRPSYNEQFF. DNA of the CDR3: TGCGCCAGCAGCTTGGAGGTCAGGCCTTCCTACAATGAGCAGTTCTTC.

The chain uses TRBV9 and TRBJ2-2, with a tentative D call TRBD2 (7 bases). This CDR3 spans 16 amino acids. Germline CDR1 and CDR2: SGDLS and YYNGEE. V lost 6 bases to trimming and J lost 2 bases, with 17 bases between them. The DNA of the CDR3 is TGTGCCAGCAACCGGGGGGCGGGACCAAACACCGGGGAGCTGTTTTTT. Protein: CASNRGAGPNTGELFF.